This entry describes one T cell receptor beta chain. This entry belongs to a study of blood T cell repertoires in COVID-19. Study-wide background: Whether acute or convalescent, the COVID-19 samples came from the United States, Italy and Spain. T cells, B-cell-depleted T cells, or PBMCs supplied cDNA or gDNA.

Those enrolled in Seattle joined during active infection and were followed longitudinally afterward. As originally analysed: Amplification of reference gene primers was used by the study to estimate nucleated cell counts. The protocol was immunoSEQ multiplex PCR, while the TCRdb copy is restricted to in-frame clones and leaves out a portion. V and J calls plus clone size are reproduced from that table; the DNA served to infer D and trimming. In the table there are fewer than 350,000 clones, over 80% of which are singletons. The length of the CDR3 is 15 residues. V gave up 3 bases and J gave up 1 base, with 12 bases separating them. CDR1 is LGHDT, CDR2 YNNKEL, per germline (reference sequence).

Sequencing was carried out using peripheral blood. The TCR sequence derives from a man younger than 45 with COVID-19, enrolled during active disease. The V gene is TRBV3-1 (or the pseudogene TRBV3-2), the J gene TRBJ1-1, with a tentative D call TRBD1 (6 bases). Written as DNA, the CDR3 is TGTGCCAGCAGCCACTTAGGGGGAGCGAACACTGAAGCTTTCTTT. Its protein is CASSHLGGANTEAFF.